The source of this T cell receptor beta chain is a study of blood T cell repertoires in COVID-19. The assay was immunoSEQ multiplex PCR, and TCRdb's table has in-frame clones only and misses some. The profile shows fewer than 700,000 clones, roughly 89% of them singletons. V shed 6 bases and J shed 4 bases, with 16 bases lying between them. This CDR3 comprises 15 residues. Germline CDR1 reads ENHRY; CDR2 reads SYGVKD. The sequencing input was peripheral blood. The chain couples TRBV10-3 to TRBJ1-3; D is perhaps TRBD1 (6 bases). This sequence was found in a woman aged 50 to 65 with COVID-19, enrolled during active disease. This CDR3 is CAIRMTGSGGNTIYF. The CDR3 region has the DNA TGTGCCATCAGAATGACAGGCTCTGGGGGAAACACCATATATTTT.